A single sample gave rise to the 29 T cell receptor beta chains below, sequenced in a study of T cells in Graves' hyperthyroidism and ophthalmopathy. TCR beta CDR3 sequences were amplified from RNA transcripts. RT-PCR in the first round (using the HTBI primer set) targeted the TCR CDR3. TCRdb processed the multiplex PCR reads anew with MiXCR; each CDR3 protein has one entry. This table has about 740,000 distinct CDR3 sequences, 11% to 15% appearing once. The material sequenced was blood. The receptor set was obtained from a woman aged 18-30 years with Graves' hyperthyroidism.

V is TRBV2 and J is TRBJ2-5, with D perhaps matching TRBD1 (5 bases). This CDR3 region has 13 residues. V lost 10 bases and J lost 3, with 15 bases in between. The germline CDR1 and CDR2 sequences are SNHLY and FYNNEI. The CDR3 region is CANGVAGKETQYF. Here the CDR3 DNA reads TGTGCCAACGGCGTGGCAGGGAAAGAGACCCAGTACTTC.

This clonotype was detected only a few times. The chain links TRBV10-3 to TRBJ2-3; the D is unclear. The germline CDR1 and CDR2 sequences are ENHRY and SYGVKD. The V end was cut by 0 bases, the J end by 1 base, with 11 bases between. CDR3 length: 16 amino acids. CDR3 sequence (DNA): TGTGCCATCAGTGAGTCAAACTTAAGAGGCACAGATACGCAGTATTTT. This gives the protein CAISESNLRGTDTQYF.

The table lists this clonotype with a few counts. The rearrangement uses TRBV6-4 and TRBJ2-3; 11 bases fit TRBD2. The CDR3 spans 16 residues. Germline values: CDR1 MRHNA, CDR2 SNTAGT. Trimming removed 3 bases from V and 4 bases from J; junction bases left unmatched: 6. Here the CDR3 reads CASSEGLAERADTQYF. The CDR3, as DNA: TGTGCCAGCAGTGAGGGACTAGCGGAACGGGCAGATACGCAGTATTTT.

This chain links TRBV18 with TRBJ1-5; D is possibly TRBD1 (5 bases). The germline V gene has CDR1 KGHSH and CDR2 LQKENI. V was shortened by 0 bases and J by 0 bases, with 18 bases between the two germline ends. The CDR3 is 19 amino acids. The CDR3 nucleotides read TGTGCCAGCTCACCACCGAGGACACACCAGAGAGATAGCAATCAGCCCCAGCATTTT. Its protein is CASSPPRTHQRDSNQPQHF.

The sample holds a few counts of this clonotype. The CDR3 region has the DNA TGTGCCAGCAGCGCGGGACAGGCGATTAACTATGGCTACACCTTC. This codes for CASSAGQAINYGYTF. The chain employs TRBV13 and TRBJ1-2; TRBD1 aligns across 8 bases. The CDR3 extends over 15 amino acids. The germline V gene has CDR1 PRHDT and CDR2 FYEKMQ (reference sequence). Trimming removed 5 bases from V and 1 base from J; junction bases left unmatched: 6.

This clonotype was counted only a few times. The chain is built from TRBV24-1 and TRBJ2-2, with unresolved D. Germline CDR1 reads KGHDR; CDR2 reads SFDVKD. The CDR3 is 12 amino acids. Trimming left V 4 bases short and J 9 bases short, with 8 bases between. CDR3 in DNA: TGTGCCACCAGTGACTTAGACAGGGAGCTGTTTTTT. Translating gives CATSDLDRELFF.

In its sample, this clonotype was seen many times. V usage is TRBV6-2 or TRBV6-3 and J usage is TRBJ1-1; 7 bases fit TRBD1. V lost 3 bases to trimming and J lost 5 bases; unmatched junction nucleotides: 9. Germline V gives CDR1 MNHEY, CDR2 SVGEGT. The CDR3 has 15 amino acids. In DNA form, the CDR3 reads TGTGCCAGCAGTTATTCGAACAGGGGCTTTACTGAAGCTTTCTTT. It codes for CASSYSNRGFTEAFF.

In its sample, this clonotype was seen many times. This sequence joins TRBV7-8 and TRBJ2-5; D perhaps matches TRBD2 (5 bases). This CDR3 has 15 amino acids. The V gene lost 0 bases and the J gene lost 7 bases, with 15 bases spanning the gap. Germline V gene data show CDR1 as SGHVS and CDR2 as FQNEAQ. The CDR3 DNA reads as TGTGCCAGCAGCTTAGCGGTCACACCAGGAGGGACCCAGTACTTC. This sequence encodes CASSLAVTPGGTQYF.

This clonotype was observed at least ten times. The rearrangement joins TRBV6-5 to TRBJ2-7, with TRBD2 matching over 8 bases. Losses at the gene ends were 0 bases for V and 0 bases for J; bases not matched to a gene: 1. The CDR3 is 15 residues long. Germline V gene sequence: CDR1 MNHEY, CDR2 SVGAGI. CDR3 sequence: CASSYSSGSSYEQYF. The CDR3 nucleotides are TGTGCCAGCAGTTACTCGAGCGGGAGCTCCTACGAGCAGTACTTC.

This clonotype showed up just a few times. The chain links TRBV4-1 to TRBJ2-5, with TRBD2 matching 10 bases. Germline CDR1 MGHRA, CDR2 YSYEKL. The CDR3 runs to 22 residues. V gave up 0 bases and J gave up 2 bases; unmatched junction bases: 21. The CDR3 loop is CASSQDLVPGLANKLYQETQYF. Here the CDR3 DNA reads TGCGCCAGCAGCCAAGATCTTGTTCCGGGACTAGCGAACAAACTTTATCAAGAGACCCAGTACTTC.

This clonotype was recorded at least ten times. This rearrangement joins TRBV20-1 to TRBJ2-7; no clear D gene. Germline CDR1 is DFQATT and CDR2 is SNEGSKA (reference sequence). The V and J ends lost 6 bases and 4 bases respectively, with 10 bases between them. CDR3 size: 11 residues. CDR3 region: CSAYHLYEQYF. The CDR3 coding sequence is TGCAGTGCGTACCACTTGTACGAGCAGTACTTC.

This clonotype showed up just a few times. This chain links TRBV10-3 with TRBJ1-1; TRBD1 is a possible D gene (5 bases). The V end was cut by 6 bases, the J end by 5 bases, with 10 bases between. The CDR3 is 12 amino acids. Looked up from germline, CDR1 is ENHRY and CDR2 is SYGVKD. CDR3 bases: TGTGCCATCAGAGATGACAGTACTGAAGCTTTCTTT. Translating it yields CAIRDDSTEAFF.

There are a few counts of this clonotype. The chain has TRBV2 and TRBJ1-1, with 11 bases lining up with TRBD1. Trimming removed 1 base from V and 12 bases from J; junction bases left unmatched: 7. CDR1 is SNHLY, CDR2 FYNNEI, per germline. The CDR3 extends over 14 amino acids. The DNA for the CDR3 is TGTGCCAGCAGTGAAGAGGACAGGGGGCTCCCTCCTTTCTTT. It specifies CASSEEDRGLPPFF.

The rearrangement joins TRBV7-2 to TRBJ2-2, with TRBD2 matching 13 bases. Trimming removed 4 bases from V and 9 bases from J; junction bases left unmatched: 8. The CDR3 contains 16 residues. Per germline, CDR1 SGHTA and CDR2 FQGNSA. For the CDR3, the DNA is TGTGCCAGCAGCTACGGACTAGCGGGAGACATAAGGGAGCTGTTTTTT. Its protein product is CASSYGLAGDIRELFF.

This clonotype was seen at least ten times. This chain uses TRBV7-9 with TRBJ2-7; 8 bases match TRBD2. CDR3 length: 13 amino acids. Germline trimming cut 5 bases from V and 2 bases from J; bases unmatched to any gene: 2. Germline V gene sequence: CDR1 SEHNR, CDR2 FQNEAQ (reference sequence). The CDR3 region has the DNA TGTGCCAGCAGCAATAGCGGGACCTACGAGCAGTACTTC. This codes for CASSNSGTYEQYF.

This chain connects TRBV15 to TRBJ1-5, with D unclear. V lost 0 bases and J 7 bases, leaving 16 bases between the germline ends. The CDR3 covers 16 residues. The V gene's germline CDR1 is LNHNV and CDR2 YYDKDF (reference sequence). The CDR3 nucleotides are TGTGCCACCAGCAGAGAACGCGACTCATGGGTACAGCCCCAGCATTTT. It specifies CATSRERDSWVQPQHF.

The V gene is TRBV11-3, the J gene TRBJ2-7; TRBD1 matches at 9 bases. V was pared by 6 bases and J by 4 bases, with 10 bases of the junction left unmatched. This CDR3 is 15 amino acids long. Germline-derived CDR1 and CDR2 are SGHNT and YENEEA. Here the CDR3 DNA reads TGTGCCAGCAGTCCGATCGGGACAGGGCGATACGAGCAGTACTTC. This codes for CASSPIGTGRYEQYF.

At least ten counts were recorded for this clonotype. The J gene is TRBJ1-4, the V gene TRBV7-9; unclear D gene. Germline CDR1 and CDR2: SEHNR and FQNEAQ (reference sequence). Trimming removed 4 bases at V and 7 bases at J, with 4 bases between. The CDR3 has 11 amino acids. As DNA, the CDR3 is TGTGCCAGCAGCTCCTCTGAAAAACTGTTTTTT. This gives the protein CASSSSEKLFF.

This clonotype was observed a few times. The chain joins TRBV20-1 to TRBJ2-7; D ambiguous. V was clipped by 5 bases and J by 0 bases, with 11 bases between them. This CDR3 contains 13 residues. CDR1 and CDR2 (germline): DFQATT, SNEGSKA (reference sequence). The CDR3 loop reads CSAGSGFSYEQYF. The DNA of the CDR3 is TGCAGTGCTGGTAGTGGGTTCTCCTACGAGCAGTACTTC.

V gene TRBV3-1 combines with J gene TRBJ1-3; 12 nucleotides match TRBD1. Looked up from germline, CDR1 is LGHDT and CDR2 is YNNKEL (reference sequence). The length of the CDR3 is 18 residues. The V and J ends lost 1 base and 4 bases, in that order; junction bases with no gene match: 8. CDR3 nucleotides: TGTGCCAGCAGCCAAGGGATCCGGGACAGGGGGCACGGAAACACCATATATTTT. Translated: CASSQGIRDRGHGNTIYF.

This clonotype was seen repeatedly, ten times or more. The chain employs TRBV10-1 and TRBJ2-3; the match to TRBD2 covers 12 bases. The germline gives CDR1 WNHNN, CDR2 SYGVQD (reference sequence). V was pared by 4 bases and J by 4 bases, with 3 bases of the junction left unmatched. This CDR3 is 15 amino acids long. For the CDR3, the DNA is TGCGCCAGCAGTGGTGGGACTAGCGGGTCAGATACGCAGTATTTT. Translating gives CASSGGTSGSDTQYF.

The sample holds many counts of this clonotype. The chain has TRBV7-9 and TRBJ2-1, with TRBD2 matching over 7 bases. In germline, CDR1 is SEHNR, CDR2 FQNEAQ (reference sequence). CDR3 size: 13 residues. Unmatched junction bases numbered 5, after V lost 3 bases and J lost 9 bases. CDR3 sequence (DNA): TGTGCCAGCAGCTTCACTAGCGTGGGTGAGCAGTTCTTC. This codes for CASSFTSVGEQFF.

This clonotype was detected many times. V and J are TRBV12-3 or TRBV12-4 and TRBJ2-1, with TRBD2 identical over 12 bases. The CDR3 loop spans 13 amino acids. J gave up 8 bases and V 8 bases, and 4 bases lay outside the gene matches. CDR3 sequence (DNA): TGTGCCAGCGGACTAGCGGGGTACTATGAGCAGTTCTTC. Translating it yields CASGLAGYYEQFF.

The CDR3 loop is CASSAKLAGGPGELFF. The CDR3 coding sequence is TGTGCCAGCAGCGCGAAACTAGCGGGAGGCCCCGGGGAGCTGTTTTTT. The chain is built from TRBV7-6 and TRBJ2-2; 12 bases are shared with TRBD2. CDR3 length equals 16 residues. Looked up from germline, CDR1 is SGHVS and CDR2 is FNYEAQ. Unmatched junction bases numbered 7, after V lost 5 bases and J lost 6 bases.

The chain is built from TRBV18 and TRBJ2-7, with 8 bases fitting TRBD1. Trimming cost V 3 bases and J 5 bases; bases outside gene matches: 6. This CDR3 is built from 14 residues. CDR1 KGHSH and CDR2 LQKENI come from the germline V gene. The CDR3 DNA follows: TGTGCCAGCTCACCCCGGACAGGGAGAGACGAGCAGTACTTC. It specifies CASSPRTGRDEQYF.

V usage is TRBV6-6 and J usage is TRBJ2-1; D perhaps matches TRBD1 (6 bases). This CDR3 contains 14 residues. V was trimmed by 2 bases and J by 11 bases, leaving 16 bases between them. From germline, CDR1 is MNHNY and CDR2 SVGAGI (reference sequence). Written as DNA, the CDR3 is TGTGCCAGCAGTTACGGCCGACAGGTTTTTAAGCAGTTCTTC. Protein: CASSYGRQVFKQFF.

This chain connects TRBV4-1 to TRBJ1-2; a weak D match, TRBD1 (6 bases). V was cut by 0 bases and J by 4 bases, with 12 bases left in between. Germline CDR1 MGHRA, CDR2 YSYEKL. The CDR3 runs 15 residues. DNA for the CDR3: TGCGCCAGCAGCCAAGAATGGGGACAAGGCTATGGCTACACCTTC. It encodes CASSQEWGQGYGYTF.

This clonotype was seen ten or more times. This chain uses TRBV20-1 with TRBJ1-1; the D gene is possibly TRBD1 (5 bases). CDR1 DFQATT and CDR2 SNEGSKA come from the germline V gene (reference sequence). The CDR3 runs to 13 residues. The ends were cut back, 0 bases at V and 11 bases at J, with 16 bases in the middle. The CDR3 loop reads CSARDGGYGGAFF. In DNA form, the CDR3 reads TGCAGTGCTAGAGATGGGGGGTACGGCGGGGCTTTCTTT.

The chain is built from TRBV6-2 or TRBV6-3 and TRBJ1-1; 7 positions match TRBD1. This CDR3 is 15 amino acids long. Per the germline V gene, CDR1 is MNHEY and CDR2 is SVGEGT. V trimming: 1 base; J trimming: 8 bases; junction bases outside the gene matches: 10. The CDR3 sequence is CASSYFGTELFEAFF. CDR3 sequence (DNA): TGTGCCAGCAGTTACTTCGGGACAGAACTTTTCGAAGCTTTCTTT.